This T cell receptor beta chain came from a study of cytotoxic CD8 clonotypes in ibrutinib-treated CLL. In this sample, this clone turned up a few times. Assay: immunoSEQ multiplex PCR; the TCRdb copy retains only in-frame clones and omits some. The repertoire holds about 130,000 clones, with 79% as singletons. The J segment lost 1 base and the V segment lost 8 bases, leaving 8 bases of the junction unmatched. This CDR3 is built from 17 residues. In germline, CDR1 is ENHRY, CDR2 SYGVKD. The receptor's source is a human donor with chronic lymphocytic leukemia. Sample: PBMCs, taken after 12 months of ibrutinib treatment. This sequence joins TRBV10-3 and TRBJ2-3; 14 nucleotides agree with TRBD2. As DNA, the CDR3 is TGTGCCATCCAAGGGACTAGCGGGAGTCCCCGCACAGATACGCAGTATTTT. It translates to CAIQGTSGSPRTDTQYF.